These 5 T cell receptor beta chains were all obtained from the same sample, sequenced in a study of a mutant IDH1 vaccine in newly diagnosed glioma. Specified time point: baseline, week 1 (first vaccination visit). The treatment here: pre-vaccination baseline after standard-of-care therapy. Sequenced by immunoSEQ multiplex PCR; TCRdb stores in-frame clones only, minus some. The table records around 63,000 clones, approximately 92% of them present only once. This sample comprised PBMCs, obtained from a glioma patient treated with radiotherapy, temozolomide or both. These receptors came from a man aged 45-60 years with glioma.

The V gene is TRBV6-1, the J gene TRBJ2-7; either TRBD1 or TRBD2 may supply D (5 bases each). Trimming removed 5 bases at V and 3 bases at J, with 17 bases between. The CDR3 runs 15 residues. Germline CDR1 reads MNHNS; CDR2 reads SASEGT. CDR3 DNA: TGTGCCAGCAGTTTGGGACCAACTCTAGACTACGAGCAGTACTTC. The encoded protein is CASSLGPTLDYEQYF.

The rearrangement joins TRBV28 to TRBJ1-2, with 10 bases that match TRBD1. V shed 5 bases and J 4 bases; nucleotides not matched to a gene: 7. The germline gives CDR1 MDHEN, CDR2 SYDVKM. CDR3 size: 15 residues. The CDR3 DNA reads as TGTGCCAGCAGTCCCCCCTGGACAGGGGGCTATGGCTACACCTTC. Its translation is CASSPPWTGGYGYTF.

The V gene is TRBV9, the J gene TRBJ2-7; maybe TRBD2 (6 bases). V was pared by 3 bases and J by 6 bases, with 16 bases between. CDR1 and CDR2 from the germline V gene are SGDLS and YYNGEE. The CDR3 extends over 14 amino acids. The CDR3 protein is CASSGPPGVGEQYF. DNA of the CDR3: TGTGCCAGCAGCGGACCCCCGGGGGTTGGCGAGCAGTACTTC.

The CDR3 DNA is TGTGCCACCAGCAGGGGCCGTCGGGCGGGGGCCACTGAAGCTTTCTTT. Its protein is CATSRGRRAGATEAFF. This chain joins TRBV15 and TRBJ1-1, with D possibly being TRBD1 (6 bases). V shed 3 bases and J shed 4 bases, with 18 bases lying between them. The CDR3 extends over 16 amino acids. The germline gives CDR1 LNHNV, CDR2 YYDKDF (reference sequence).

The CDR3 loop is CSVEDLASGGSAETQYF. Written as DNA, the CDR3 is TGCAGCGTTGAAGATCTGGCTAGCGGGGGATCGGCAGAGACCCAGTACTTC. V gene TRBV29-1 combines with J gene TRBJ2-5, with TRBD2 matching 10 bases. This CDR3 has 17 amino acids. Losses at the gene ends were 0 bases for V and 4 bases for J; bases not matched to a gene: 11. The V gene's germline CDR1 is SQVTM and CDR2 ANQGSEA.